The clone carrying this T cell receptor (beta chain) occurred many times. As yet, its antigen is unknown. The record originates from a study of T-cell memory formation after mild COVID-19. Regarding the study as a whole: Among clones peaking at day 37 in the second wave, SARS-CoV-2 specificity remained unconfirmed. Mainly in CM and EM were contracting CD4+ clones; CD8+ were in EMRA.

V lost 4 bases and J lost 7, with 19 bases in between. The CDR3 extends over 14 amino acids. Looked up from germline, CDR1 is DFQATT and CDR2 is SNEGSKA (reference sequence). TCRalpha and TCRbeta libraries used 5'RACE with constant-segment primers and UMIs. TCRdb ran MiXCR on the 5' RACE reads and lists one entry per CDR3 protein. The data hold under 450,000 distinct CDR3 sequences, with 20% to 25% observed a single time. The sequence derives from a man younger than 35 who had mild COVID-19 (a few samples of this study predate the infection). Cell type and time point are not known. Sequencing input: PBMCs or a T cell subset sorted from them (not recorded which). The rearrangement uses TRBV20-1 and TRBJ2-5; D possibly uses TRBD1 or TRBD2 (5 bases each). The CDR3 reads CSATVGASKGTQYF. For the CDR3, the DNA is TGCAGTGCTACCGTCGGGGCTAGTAAGGGGACCCAGTACTTC.